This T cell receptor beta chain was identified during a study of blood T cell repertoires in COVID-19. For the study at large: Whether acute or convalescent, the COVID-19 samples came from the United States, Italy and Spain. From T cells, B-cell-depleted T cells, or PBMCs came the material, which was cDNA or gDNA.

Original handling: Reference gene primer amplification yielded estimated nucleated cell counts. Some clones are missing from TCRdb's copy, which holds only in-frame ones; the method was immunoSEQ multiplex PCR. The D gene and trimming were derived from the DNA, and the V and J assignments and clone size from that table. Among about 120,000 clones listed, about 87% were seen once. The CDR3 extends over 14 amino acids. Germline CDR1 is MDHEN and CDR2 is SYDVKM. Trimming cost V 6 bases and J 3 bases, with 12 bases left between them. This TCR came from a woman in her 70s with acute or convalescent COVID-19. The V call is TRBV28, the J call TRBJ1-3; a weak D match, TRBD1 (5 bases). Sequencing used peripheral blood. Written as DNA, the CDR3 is TGTGCCAGCAGCTCGGGGGGGAGTGGAAACACCATATATTTT. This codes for CASSSGGSGNTIYF.